The 3 T cell receptor beta chains reported below all come from one sample, sequenced in a study of blood T cells in healthy people across ages. PCR was performed a second time for about 7 to 12 cycles using a sample-barcoded 5' primer and a J-beta primer mix. In TCRdb, the 5' RACE reads were re-called with MiXCR into one record per CDR3 protein. The repertoire has around 1,900,000 distinct CDR3 sequences, about two fifths of them found once; the top ten carry 23%. Sequencing was carried out using blood. The receptors come from a human donor in good health.

The chain has TRBV7-6 and TRBJ2-1, with no clear D. The ends were cut back, 1 base at V and 10 bases at J, with 20 bases in the middle. CDR1 and CDR2 from the germline V gene are SGHVS and FNYEAQ. The CDR3 runs to 16 residues. This CDR3 is CASSLGSSPMTYEQFF. The CDR3 DNA follows: TGTGCCAGCAGCTTAGGGAGCTCCCCTATGACCTACGAGCAGTTCTTC.

This clonotype was detected a few times. The rearrangement joins TRBV11-1 to TRBJ1-2; no clear D gene. The CDR3 length is 12 residues. Germline V gene sequence: CDR1 SGHAT, CDR2 FQDESV (reference sequence). V was shortened by 2 bases and J by 5 bases, with 6 bases between the two germline ends. The DNA for the CDR3 is TGTGCCAGCAGCTTATTGGAGTATGGCTACACCTTC. Translation: CASSLLEYGYTF.

This clonotype was seen a handful of times. The chain links TRBV4-2 to TRBJ2-7; a weak D match, TRBD2 (5 bases). The CDR3 length is 16 residues. Trimming removed 1 base from V and 2 bases from J, with 15 bases in between. Per germline, CDR1 LGHNA and CDR2 YNFKEQ. CDR3 nucleotide sequence: TGTGCCAGCAGCCAAGTGTTTGCAGGAGGACCCTACGAGCAGTACTTC. Translation gives CASSQVFAGGPYEQYF.